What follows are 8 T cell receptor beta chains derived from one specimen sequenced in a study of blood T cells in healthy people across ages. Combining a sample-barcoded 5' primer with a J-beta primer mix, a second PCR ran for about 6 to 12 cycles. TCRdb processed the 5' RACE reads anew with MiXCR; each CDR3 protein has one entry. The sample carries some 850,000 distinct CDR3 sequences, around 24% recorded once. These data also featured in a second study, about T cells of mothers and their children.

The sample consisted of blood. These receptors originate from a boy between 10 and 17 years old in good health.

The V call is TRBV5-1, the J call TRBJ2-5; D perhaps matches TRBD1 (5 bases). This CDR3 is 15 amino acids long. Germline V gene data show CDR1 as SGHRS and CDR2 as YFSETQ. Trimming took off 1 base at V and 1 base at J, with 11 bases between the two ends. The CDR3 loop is CASSLLSDTQETQYF. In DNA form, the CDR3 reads TGCGCCAGCAGCTTGTTGTCGGACACCCAAGAGACCCAGTACTTC. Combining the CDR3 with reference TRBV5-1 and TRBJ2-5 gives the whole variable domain KAGVTQTPRYLIKTRGQQVTLSCSPISGHRSVSWYQQTPGQGLQFLFEYFSETQRNKGNFPGRFSGRQFSNSRSEMNVSTLELGDSALYLCASSLLSDTQETQYFGPGTRLLVL.

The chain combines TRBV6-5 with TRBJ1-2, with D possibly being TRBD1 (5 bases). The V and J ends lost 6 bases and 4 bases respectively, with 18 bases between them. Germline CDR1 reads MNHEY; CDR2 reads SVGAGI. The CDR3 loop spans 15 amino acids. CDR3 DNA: TGTGCCAGCAGCCGCCGTGAGGACACTCCCTATGGCTACACCTTC. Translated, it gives CASSRREDTPYGYTF.

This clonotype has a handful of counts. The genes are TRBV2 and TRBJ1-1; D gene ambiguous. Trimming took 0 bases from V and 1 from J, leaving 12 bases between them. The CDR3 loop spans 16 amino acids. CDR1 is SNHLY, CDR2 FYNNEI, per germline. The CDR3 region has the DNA TGTGCCAGCAGTGAAGCTGAGGGTATGGGGAACACTGAAGCTTTCTTT. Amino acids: CASSEAEGMGNTEAFF.

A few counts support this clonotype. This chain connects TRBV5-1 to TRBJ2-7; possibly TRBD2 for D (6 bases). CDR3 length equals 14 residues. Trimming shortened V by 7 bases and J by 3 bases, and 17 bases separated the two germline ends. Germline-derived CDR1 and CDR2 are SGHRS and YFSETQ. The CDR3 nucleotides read TGCGCCAGCTATGACGGGGGACCAAACTACGAGCAGTACTTC. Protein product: CASYDGGPNYEQYF.

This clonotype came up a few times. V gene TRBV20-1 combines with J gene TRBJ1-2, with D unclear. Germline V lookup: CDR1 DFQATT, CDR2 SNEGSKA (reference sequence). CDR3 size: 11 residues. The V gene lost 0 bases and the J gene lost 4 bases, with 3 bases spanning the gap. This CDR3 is CSARDIYGYTF. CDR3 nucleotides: TGCAGTGCTAGAGACATCTATGGCTACACCTTC.

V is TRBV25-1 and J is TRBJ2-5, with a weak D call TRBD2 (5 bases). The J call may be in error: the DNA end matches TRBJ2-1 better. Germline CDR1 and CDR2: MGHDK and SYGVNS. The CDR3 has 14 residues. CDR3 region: CASSVLARNNEQFF. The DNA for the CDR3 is TGTGCCAGCAGTGTTTTAGCGCGAAACAATGAGCAGTTCTTC.

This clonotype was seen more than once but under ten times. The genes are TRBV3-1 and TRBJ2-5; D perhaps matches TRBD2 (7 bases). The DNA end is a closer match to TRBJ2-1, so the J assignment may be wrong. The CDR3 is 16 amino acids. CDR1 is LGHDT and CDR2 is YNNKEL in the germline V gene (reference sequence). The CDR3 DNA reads TGTGCCAGCAGCCGGGGGGGTGCGGGGGCTTACAATGAGCAGTTCTTC. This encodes CASSRGGAGAYNEQFF.

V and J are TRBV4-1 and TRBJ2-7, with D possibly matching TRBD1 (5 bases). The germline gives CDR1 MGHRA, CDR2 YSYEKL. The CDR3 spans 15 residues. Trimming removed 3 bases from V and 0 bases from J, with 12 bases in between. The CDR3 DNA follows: TGCGCCAGCAGCCATGCTCCAGGGCCCTCCTACGAGCAGTACTTC. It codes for CASSHAPGPSYEQYF.